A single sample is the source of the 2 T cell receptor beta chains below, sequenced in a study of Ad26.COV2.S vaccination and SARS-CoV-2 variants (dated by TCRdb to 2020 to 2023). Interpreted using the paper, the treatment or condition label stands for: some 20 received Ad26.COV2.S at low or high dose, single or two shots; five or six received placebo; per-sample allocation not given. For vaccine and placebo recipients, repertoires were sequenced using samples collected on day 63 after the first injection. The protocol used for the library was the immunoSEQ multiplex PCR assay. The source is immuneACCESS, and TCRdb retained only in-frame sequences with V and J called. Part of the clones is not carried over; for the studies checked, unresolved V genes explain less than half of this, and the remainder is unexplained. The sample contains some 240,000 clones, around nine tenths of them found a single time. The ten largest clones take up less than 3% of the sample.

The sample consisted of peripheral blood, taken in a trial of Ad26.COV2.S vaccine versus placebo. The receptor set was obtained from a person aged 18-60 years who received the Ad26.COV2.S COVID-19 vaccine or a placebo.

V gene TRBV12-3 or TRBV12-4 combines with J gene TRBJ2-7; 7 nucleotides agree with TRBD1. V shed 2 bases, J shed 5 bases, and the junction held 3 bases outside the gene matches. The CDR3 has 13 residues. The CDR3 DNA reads TGTGCCAGCAGTTTAAGGGGGCGGAACGAGCAGTACTTC. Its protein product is CASSLRGRNEQYF.

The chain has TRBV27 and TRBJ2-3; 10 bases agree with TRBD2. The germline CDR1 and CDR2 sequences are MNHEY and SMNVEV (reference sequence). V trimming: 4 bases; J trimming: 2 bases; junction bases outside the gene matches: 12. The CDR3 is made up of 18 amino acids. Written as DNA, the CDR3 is TGTGCCAGCAGTTCTATCCTAGGACTAGCGGCCTACACAGATACGCAGTATTTT. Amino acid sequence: CASSSILGLAAYTDTQYF.